Listed here are 3 T cell receptor beta chains from one sample, sequenced in a study of cytomegalovirus exposure and HLA in healthy donors. With 60 Vbeta and 13 Jbeta primers, the PCR was carried out. Using immunoSEQ multiplex PCR, the repertoire was profiled, and TCRdb retains in-frame clones only, with some absent. This sample carries about 200,000 clones, 70% to 80% of them seen once, and the ten largest clones take approximately 0.39%. The sequenced sample consisted of PBMCs. These receptors came from a male donor in good health and CMV-seropositive.

This clone was seen more than once but under ten times. This sequence joins TRBV7-3 and TRBJ2-2; 12 bases match TRBD1. This CDR3 is 16 amino acids long. Germline CDR1 reads SGHTA; CDR2 reads FQGTGA. The J segment lost 5 bases and the V segment lost 4 bases, leaving 5 bases of the junction unmatched. In DNA form, the CDR3 reads TGTGCCAGCAGCTCCGGGACAGGGGGCACTACCGGGGAGCTGTTTTTT. Its protein is CASSSGTGGTTGELFF.

The rearrangement joins TRBV28 to TRBJ1-2; D gene ambiguous. Trimming pared 4 bases from V and 5 bases from J, leaving 5 bases between. CDR1 MDHEN and CDR2 SYDVKM come from the germline V gene. The CDR3 runs to 11 residues. The CDR3 is CASSSVYGYTF. CDR3 in DNA: TGTGCCAGCAGTTCTGTTTATGGCTACACCTTC.

The chain combines TRBV7-2 with TRBJ2-2; D perhaps matches TRBD1 (6 bases). The ends were cut back, 3 bases at V and 7 bases at J, with 18 bases in the middle. CDR3 length: 16 residues. Germline V gene sequence: CDR1 SGHTA, CDR2 FQGNSA. The CDR3 bases are TGTGCCAGCAGCTTGCCAACCGGGACATTGATCGGGGAGCTGTTTTTT. Protein: CASSLPTGTLIGELFF.